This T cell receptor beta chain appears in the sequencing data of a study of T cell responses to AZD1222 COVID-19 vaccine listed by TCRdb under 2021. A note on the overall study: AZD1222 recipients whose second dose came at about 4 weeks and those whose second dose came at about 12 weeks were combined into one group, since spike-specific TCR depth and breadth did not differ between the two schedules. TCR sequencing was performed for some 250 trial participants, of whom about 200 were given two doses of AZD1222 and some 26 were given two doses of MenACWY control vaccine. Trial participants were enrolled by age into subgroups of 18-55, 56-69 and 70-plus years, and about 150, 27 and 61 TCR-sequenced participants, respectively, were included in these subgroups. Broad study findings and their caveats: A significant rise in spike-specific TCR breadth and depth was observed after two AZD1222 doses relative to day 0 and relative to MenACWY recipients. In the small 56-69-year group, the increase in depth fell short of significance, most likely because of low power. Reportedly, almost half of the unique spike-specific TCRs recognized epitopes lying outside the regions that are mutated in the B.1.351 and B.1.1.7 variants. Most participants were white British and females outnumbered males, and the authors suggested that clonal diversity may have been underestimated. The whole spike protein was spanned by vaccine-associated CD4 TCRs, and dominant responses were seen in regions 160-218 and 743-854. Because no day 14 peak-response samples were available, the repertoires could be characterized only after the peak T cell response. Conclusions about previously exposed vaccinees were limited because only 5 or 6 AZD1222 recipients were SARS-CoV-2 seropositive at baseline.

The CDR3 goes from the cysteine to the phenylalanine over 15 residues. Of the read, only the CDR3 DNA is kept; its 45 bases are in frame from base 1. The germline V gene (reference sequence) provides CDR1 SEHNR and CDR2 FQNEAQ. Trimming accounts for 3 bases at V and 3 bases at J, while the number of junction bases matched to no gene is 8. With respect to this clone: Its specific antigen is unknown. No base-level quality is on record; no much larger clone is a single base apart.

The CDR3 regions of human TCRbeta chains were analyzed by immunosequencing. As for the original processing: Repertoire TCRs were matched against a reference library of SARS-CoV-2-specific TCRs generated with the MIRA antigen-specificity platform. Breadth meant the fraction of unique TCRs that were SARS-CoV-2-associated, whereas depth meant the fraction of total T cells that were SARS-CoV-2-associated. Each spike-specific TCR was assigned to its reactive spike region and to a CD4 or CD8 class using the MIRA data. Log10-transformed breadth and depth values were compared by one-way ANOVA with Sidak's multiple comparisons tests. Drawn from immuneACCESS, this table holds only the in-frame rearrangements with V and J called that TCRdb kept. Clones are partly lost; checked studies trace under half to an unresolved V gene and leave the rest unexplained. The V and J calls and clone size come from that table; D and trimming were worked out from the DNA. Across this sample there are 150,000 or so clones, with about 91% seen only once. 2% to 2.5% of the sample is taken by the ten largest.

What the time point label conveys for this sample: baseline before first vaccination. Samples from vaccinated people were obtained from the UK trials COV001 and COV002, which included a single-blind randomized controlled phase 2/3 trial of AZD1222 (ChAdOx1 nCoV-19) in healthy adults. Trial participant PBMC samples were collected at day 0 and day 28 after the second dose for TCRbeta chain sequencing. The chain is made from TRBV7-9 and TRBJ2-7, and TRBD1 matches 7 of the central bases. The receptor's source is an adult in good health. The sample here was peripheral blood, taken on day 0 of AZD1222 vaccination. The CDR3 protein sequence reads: CASSFSSGTDYEQYF. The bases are TGTGCCAGCAGCTTTAGTAGTGGGACAGACTACGAGCAGTACTTC.